Listed below are T cell receptor beta chains from one sample, sequenced in a study of OX40 agonist ivuxolimab in advanced cancers. Here immunoSEQ multiplex PCR was the method, and the copy in TCRdb shows in-frame clones only, minus some. The sample shows 60,000 or so clones, 94% of them seen only once. Sequences were derived from CD4+ or CD8+ T cells sorted from blood, sampled in a trial of the OX40 agonist ivuxolimab. The receptors originated from an adult with an advanced solid tumor such as melanoma, head and neck, liver or kidney cancer. The CDR3 runs from the conserved cysteine through the conserved F or W. The D gene is left open where the match is weak. Only part of the rows carry a size: once, few, many, or a class if the clone is expanded.

D gene,J gene,clone size,V gene,CDR3 protein,CDR3 DNA
-,TRBJ2-1,few,TRBV19,CASSIWAYNEQFF,TGTGCCAGTAGTATATGGGCCTACAATGAGCAGTTCTTC
-,TRBJ1-2,-,TRBV4-3,CASSQIGTENSRIYGYTF,TGCGCCAGCAGCCAAATCGGTACCGAGAACTCAAGGATCTATGGCTACACCTTC
-,TRBJ1-1,-,TRBV7-9,CASSLRGTEAFF,TGTGCCAGCAGCTTACGCGGGACTGAAGCTTTCTTT
-,TRBJ1-2,-,TRBV9,CASKAAVYGYTF,TGTGCCAGCAAGGCTGCCGTTTATGGCTACACCTTC
TRBD1,TRBJ2-1,-,TRBV7-3,CASSLTGTGAFNEQFF,TGTGCCAGCAGCTTAACCGGGACAGGAGCGTTCAATGAGCAGTTCTTC
-,TRBJ2-3,-,TRBV7-6,CASSSTAGTQYF,TGTGCCAGCAGCTCCACGGCGGGAACGCAGTATTTT
TRBD1,TRBJ2-7,-,TRBV27,CASSLTGPHEQYF,TGTGCCAGCAGTCTGACAGGGCCCCACGAGCAGTACTTC
-,TRBJ2-1,-,TRBV27,CASSLLSANNEQFF,TGTGCCAGCAGTTTATTGAGCGCGAACAATGAGCAGTTCTTC
-,TRBJ2-2,once,TRBV7-6,CASSLEGGSSNTGELFF,TGTGCCAGCAGCTTAGAAGGTGGTAGCTCGAACACCGGGGAGCTGTTTTTT
-,TRBJ2-1,-,TRBV30,CACSLAAVQYNEQFF,TGTGCCTGCTCCTTAGCGGCAGTCCAATACAATGAGCAGTTCTTC
-,TRBJ1-2,-,TRBV27,CASSGLQGLHTF,TGTGCCAGCAGTGGGCTACAGGGCCTCCACACCTTC
-,TRBJ1-2,-,TRBV16,CASSQWDHGDGYTF,TGTGCCAGCAGCCAATGGGATCACGGGGATGGCTACACCTTC
-,TRBJ1-2,-,TRBV9,CASSAPSGFVPNYGYTF,TGTGCCAGCAGCGCCCCTTCGGGGTTCGTCCCCAACTATGGCTACACCTTC
TRBD1,TRBJ1-4,-,TRBV7-8,CASSSATGVIEKLFF,TGTGCCAGCAGCTCAGCGACAGGGGTAATTGAAAAACTGTTTTTT
-,TRBJ1-1,-,TRBV27,CASLKGTNTEAFF,TGTGCCAGCCTCAAGGGAACGAACACTGAAGCTTTCTTT
-,TRBJ1-1,-,TRBV19,CASSIATGANTEAFF,TGTGCCAGTAGTATAGCCACAGGAGCTAACACTGAAGCTTTCTTT
-,TRBJ2-5,-,TRBV4-3,CASSQAAWGQETQYF,TGCGCCAGCAGCCAAGCCGCTTGGGGCCAAGAGACCCAGTACTTC
-,TRBJ2-7,-,TRBV19,CASSPGLISYEQYF,TGTGCCAGTAGCCCGGGACTCATTTCCTACGAGCAGTACTTC
TRBD2,TRBJ2-4,-,TRBV10-2,CASSPGLAGYGDIQYF,TGCGCCAGCAGTCCTGGACTAGCGGGATACGGGGACATTCAGTACTTC
-,TRBJ2-7,once,TRBV18,CASSDRSSYEQYF,TGTGCCAGCTCAGACAGGAGCTCCTACGAGCAGTACTTC
-,TRBJ1-4,-,TRBV19,CASSLPLEEKLFF,TGTGCCAGTAGCCTCCCGTTAGAGGAAAAACTGTTTTTT
-,TRBJ1-4,-,TRBV21-1,CASSKANRPIFHATNEKLFF,TGTGCCAGCAGCAAAGCCAACAGGCCTATTTTTCATGCAACTAATGAAAAACTGTTTTTT
-,TRBJ1-1,-,TRBV6-1,CASSVPAEAFF,TGTGCCAGCAGTGTTCCGGCTGAAGCTTTCTTT
-,TRBJ2-3,-,TRBV4-1,CASSQARATDTQYF,TGCGCCAGCAGCCAAGCGCGGGCAACAGATACGCAGTATTTT
TRBD2,TRBJ2-7,-,TRBV6-5,CASSYPLAGGSYEQYF,TGTGCCAGCAGTTACCCTCTAGCGGGAGGCTCCTACGAGCAGTACTTC
-,TRBJ2-7,-,TRBV29-1,CSVVSGEVESYEQYF,TGCAGCGTCGTTAGCGGTGAAGTAGAATCCTACGAGCAGTACTTC
-,TRBJ2-7,-,TRBV5-4,CASSLGSSYEQYF,TGTGCCAGCAGCTTAGGTAGCAGCTACGAGCAGTACTTC
-,TRBJ2-2,-,TRBV7-9,CASIGPESTGELFF,TGTGCCAGCATAGGGCCCGAGAGCACCGGGGAGCTGTTTTTT
-,TRBJ2-5,-,TRBV7-7,CASSLSGLRGETQYF,TGTGCTAGCAGCTTATCCGGGTTAAGGGGAGAGACCCAGTACTTC
-,TRBJ1-2,-,TRBV27,CASSLSANYGYTF,TGTGCCAGCAGTTTATCGGCTAACTATGGCTACACCTTC
TRBD2,TRBJ2-7,-,TRBV14,CASSQDPGLGGYEQYF,TGTGCCAGCAGCCAAGACCCGGGACTAGGTGGATACGAGCAGTACTTC
TRBD2,TRBJ2-1,once,TRBV7-9,CARDTGTSGMQGEQFF,TGTGCCAGGGATACTGGGACTAGCGGGATGCAGGGTGAGCAGTTCTTC
-,TRBJ2-5,once,TRBV6-1,CASSLYGTQETQYF,TGTGCCAGCAGCCTGTACGGGACTCAAGAGACCCAGTACTTC
TRBD2,TRBJ2-1,-,TRBV7-6,CASSPLGLPTSGQFGEQFF,TGTGCCAGCAGCCCATTAGGCCTCCCGACTAGCGGCCAGTTTGGTGAGCAGTTCTTC
-,TRBJ2-1,once,TRBV19,CASGPGQEMTSSTYNEQFF,TGTGCCAGTGGTCCGGGACAGGAGATGACTAGCTCAACCTACAATGAGCAGTTCTTC
-,TRBJ2-7,-,TRBV7-9,CASSLGGNYEQYF,TGTGCCAGCAGCTTAGGGGGGAACTACGAGCAGTACTTC
TRBD1,TRBJ2-2,-,TRBV7-6,CASTLDRADTGELFF,TGTGCCAGCACCCTTGACAGGGCGGACACCGGGGAGCTGTTTTTT
TRBD2,TRBJ2-7,-,TRBV7-7,CASSSPIPGLAGVGEQYF,TGTGCTAGCAGCTCGCCAATCCCGGGACTAGCGGGAGTGGGTGAGCAGTACTTC
-,TRBJ1-1,-,TRBV30,CAWSVGVSMNTEAFF,TGTGCCTGGAGTGTTGGAGTTTCTATGAACACTGAAGCTTTCTTT
-,TRBJ1-1,once,TRBV6-5,CASTRGSRNTEAFF,TGTGCCAGCACTCGCGGATCCCGAAACACTGAAGCTTTCTTT